This entry describes one T cell receptor (beta chain). The sample belongs to a study of blood T cell repertoires in COVID-19. Original analysis: From reference gene primer amplification, estimates of nucleated cell counts were derived. The protocol was immunoSEQ multiplex PCR, while the TCRdb copy is restricted to in-frame clones and leaves out a portion. That table furnishes V, J and clone size, whereas the DNA furnished D and trimming. The data contain under 90,000 clones, 83% of them singletons. J lost 6 bases, V lost 3 bases, and 1 base had no gene match. There are 13 residues in the CDR3. CDR1 and CDR2 from the germline V gene are LGHDT and YNNKEL (reference sequence).

The TCR was taken from a man of 80 years or more with acute or convalescent COVID-19. The rearrangement joins TRBV3-1 (or the pseudogene TRBV3-2) to TRBJ2-2; 7 nucleotides agree with TRBD1. The sequencing input was peripheral blood. CDR3 nucleotides: TGTGCCAGCAGCCAGACAGGGTCCGGGGAGCTGTTTTTT. This codes for CASSQTGSGELFF.